Listed here is a single TCR beta chain. Antigen: not known. The CDR3 totals 15 residues. The germline gives CDR1 SGHRS, CDR2 YFSETQ. Trimming shortened V by 5 bases and J by 8 bases, and 19 bases separated the two germline ends. The data originate from a study of OX40 agonist ivuxolimab in advanced cancers. On the study more broadly: Among those treated, three patients had partial responses, one with hepatocellular carcinoma and two with cutaneous melanoma.

Some clones are missing from TCRdb's copy, which holds only in-frame ones; the method was immunoSEQ multiplex PCR. The sample has more than 85,000 clones; around 88% are singletons. Study-wide results and limits: Partial responders treated at 0.1-3.0 mg/kg exhibited clonal expansion among the lowest measured.

Material: CD4+ or CD8+ T cells sorted from blood, obtained in a trial of the OX40 agonist ivuxolimab. This clonotype originated in an adult with an advanced solid tumor such as melanoma, head and neck, liver or kidney cancer. The chain uses TRBV5-1 and TRBJ1-4, with D possibly TRBD1 on 6 matching bases. CDR3 in amino acids: CASRPNLQGGEKLFF. In DNA form, the CDR3 reads TGCGCCAGCAGGCCAAACCTACAGGGAGGAGAAAAACTGTTTTTT.